This T cell receptor beta chain was sequenced for a study of radiotherapy plus CTLA-4 blockade in lung cancer (dated by TCRdb to the late 2010s). About the study as a whole: Among the enrolled patients, about 19% had an objective response, and less than 40% reached disease control. The paper as a whole reports these results and caveats: The strongest predictors of response were reported to be early dynamic shifts in blood T cell clones along with a rise in serum interferon-beta following radiation. After treatment with radiotherapy and ipilimumab, TCR clones that originated in tumors expanded in peripheral blood.

With regard to this clone: What antigen it recognizes has not been identified. Qualities for individual bases were not recorded, and no much larger clone is one base off.

Library construction relied on the immunoSEQ multiplex PCR assay. In TCRdb, the immuneACCESS table is reduced to in-frame sequences with V and J assigned. These tables do not hold every clone; where another copy was compared, an unresolved V gene accounts for under half, and the others remain unexplained. This sample gives 90,000 to 95,000 clones in total; under 90% of them show up just once. The ten largest clones take up around 0.78% of the sample. Focal radiation therapy combined with CTLA-4 blockade (ipilimumab) was tested in patients with chemo-refractory metastatic non-small-cell lung cancer. V is reduced by 3 bases and J by 2 bases, leaving a spacing of 12 bases between them. The CDR3 holds 15 amino acids from the cysteine to the phenylalanine. Just the 45-base CDR3 DNA is kept, in frame starting at base 1. The germline V gene (reference sequence) specifies WNHNN as CDR1 and SYGVQD as CDR2.

This TCR was recovered from a human donor with non-small cell lung cancer who had stable disease on radiotherapy plus ipilimumab. The source material was peripheral blood, sampled from a patient treated with radiotherapy plus ipilimumab. The chain employs TRBV10-1 and TRBJ2-3; the D gene assignment is ambiguous. The DNA is TGCGCCAGCAGTGAAGGGTCGGGCAACACAGATACGCAGTATTTT. Its amino acids are CASSEGSGNTDTQYF.